The 30 T cell receptor beta chains presented below share a single source sample, sequenced in a study of circulating tumor DNA in untreated peripheral T-cell lymphoma. The repertoire was sequenced with immunoSEQ multiplex PCR; TCRdb's copy has only in-frame clones and lacks some. Of 1,200 or so clones in the sample, roughly two thirds were seen once. Sequencing was performed on cell-free DNA from blood serum. All receptors come from a human donor with peripheral T-cell lymphoma.

The rearrangement joins TRBV5-1 to TRBJ2-5; D is possibly TRBD1 or TRBD2 (5 bases each). The J call may be mistaken, given a closer DNA end match to TRBJ2-7. CDR3 size: 14 residues. Germline V gene data show CDR1 as SGHRS and CDR2 as YFSETQ. The CDR3: CASSQVGTVNEQYF. The CDR3 DNA is TGCGCCAGCAGCCAGGTGGGGACGGTCAACGAGCAGTACTTC.

The chain has TRBV7-2 and TRBJ2-1; TRBD1 or TRBD2 may be the D gene (5 bases each). The CDR3 length is 14 residues. Trimming took 5 bases from V and 12 from J, leaving 20 bases between them. Per germline, CDR1 SGHTA and CDR2 FQGNSA. The CDR3 nucleotides read TGTGCCAGCAGCACGACAGACTACTTCCCCCGGCAGTTCTTC. Translated, it gives CASSTTDYFPRQFF.

The chain is built from TRBV5-6 and TRBJ2-7; D is undetermined. Germline V gene sequence: CDR1 SGHDT, CDR2 YYEEEE. CDR3 length: 14 amino acids. Trimming pared 0 bases from V and 0 bases from J, leaving 7 bases between. CDR3 DNA: TGTGCCAGCAGCTTGGGGGATATCTCCTACGAGCAGTACTTC. Its translation is CASSLGDISYEQYF.

The rearrangement uses TRBV29-1 and TRBJ1-6; the match to TRBD1 covers 7 bases. After removal of 5 bases from V and 0 bases from J, the junction contained 4 bases not matched to a gene. Per germline, CDR1 SQVTM and CDR2 ANQGSEA. This CDR3 is built from 15 residues. DNA of the CDR3: TGCAGCGTTCGGGACAGCGACTCCTATAATTCACCCCTCCACTTT. It codes for CSVRDSDSYNSPLHF.

The chain employs TRBV2 and TRBJ1-2, with 8 nucleotides matching TRBD1. In germline, CDR1 is SNHLY, CDR2 FYNNEI. There are 17 residues in the CDR3. J gave up 4 bases and V 3 bases, and 13 bases lay outside the gene matches. The CDR3, as DNA: TGTGCCAGCAGTGATTTAGGGGGACAGGATCCTTTCTATGGCTACACCTTC. Protein sequence: CASSDLGGQDPFYGYTF.

DNA for the CDR3: TGCACCAGCAGCCAGCCACAGGGCCGCCCTTCGCCCCAGCATTTT. It yields the protein CTSSQPQGRPSPQHF. The V call is TRBV1, the J call TRBJ1-5; TRBD1 is taken as the D call from the table, unchecked against the DNA. TRBV1 is a documented pseudogene. The CDR3 length is 15 residues.

This sequence joins TRBV4-1 and TRBJ2-6; D call uncertain. CDR1 is MGHRA and CDR2 is YSYEKL in the germline V gene. The CDR3 loop spans 11 amino acids. V was pared by 3 bases and J by 9 bases, with 3 bases between. CDR3 in amino acids: CASSHLNVLTF. As DNA, the CDR3 is TGCGCCAGCAGCCACCTCAACGTCCTGACTTTC.

This clone turned up a few times. V gene TRBV6-5 combines with J gene TRBJ2-7, with unresolved D. CDR1 and CDR2 from the germline V gene are MNHEY and SVGAGI. This CDR3 has 13 amino acids. With 4 bases removed from V and 4 bases from J, the gap between germline ends came to 11 bases. CDR3 nucleotide sequence: TGTGCCAGCAGTTCGGGTGGGGAATACGAGCAGTACTTC. Amino acid sequence: CASSSGGEYEQYF.

This clone was recorded a few times. The chain couples TRBV4-1 to TRBJ2-1; unclear D gene. Germline CDR1 MGHRA, CDR2 YSYEKL. V was pared by 0 bases and J by 11 bases, with 8 bases between. The CDR3 has 12 residues. The CDR3 is CASSQDGAKQFF. DNA of the CDR3: TGCGCCAGCAGCCAAGATGGCGCCAAGCAGTTCTTC.

The chain has TRBV2 and TRBJ2-7; D perhaps matches TRBD1 (5 bases). Germline V gene lookup returns CDR1 SNHLY and CDR2 FYNNEI. V lost 3 bases and J 6 bases, leaving 15 bases between the germline ends. The CDR3 loop spans 14 amino acids. The DNA for the CDR3 is TGTGCCAGCAGTGATTCCGGCAGGGTGGTCGAGCAGTACTTC. It translates to CASSDSGRVVEQYF.

This sequence joins TRBV10-3 and TRBJ2-7; D possibly uses TRBD1 or TRBD2 (5 bases each). The CDR3 covers 18 residues. Per the germline V gene, CDR1 is ENHRY and CDR2 is SYGVKD. V lost 4 bases and J lost 3, with 25 bases in between. The DNA of the CDR3 is TGTGCCATCAGTGCCCAGCAGGGACGACAAGGCTCACTCTACGAGCAGTACTTC. Translation: CAISAQQGRQGSLYEQYF.

This clone qualifies as hyperexpanded. The chain combines TRBV2 with TRBJ1-1; 8 bases map to TRBD1. Looked up from germline, CDR1 is SNHLY and CDR2 is FYNNEI. The CDR3 totals 12 residues. V shed 10 bases, J shed 4 bases, and the junction held 5 bases outside the gene matches. This CDR3 reads CANGQGGTEAFF. Written as DNA, the CDR3 is TGTGCCAACGGACAGGGAGGCACTGAAGCTTTCTTT.

This clone has only one observation. V and J are TRBV11-2 and TRBJ2-1; D unclear. In germline, CDR1 is SGHAT, CDR2 FQNNGV. Trimming took off 2 bases at V and 10 bases at J, with 9 bases between the two ends. This CDR3 spans 12 amino acids. Here the CDR3 DNA reads TGTGCCAGCAGCTTATCCGGGCGGGAGCAGTTCTTC. Protein sequence: CASSLSGREQFF.

V is TRBV5-4 and J is TRBJ2-1; 9 nucleotides agree with TRBD2. This CDR3 is 14 amino acids long. Germline V lookup: CDR1 SGHNT, CDR2 YYREEE (reference sequence). Losses at the gene ends were 5 bases for V and 7 bases for J; bases not matched to a gene: 7. Here the CDR3 DNA reads TGTGCCAGCAGTCTCGGGACTAGCCGGAATGAGCAGTTCTTC. Residues: CASSLGTSRNEQFF.

For this clone: The same CDR3 can be traced to other DNA sequences in this sample. This sequence joins TRBV5-1 and TRBJ2-2; no clear D gene. Between the trimmed V and J ends, which lost 2 bases and 6 bases, there was a span of 2 bases. CDR1 is SGHRS, CDR2 YFSETQ, per germline. The CDR3 contains 11 residues. CDR3 sequence: CASSLAGELFF. Here the CDR3 DNA reads TGCGCCAGCAGCTTAGCCGGGGAGCTGTTTTTT. Full variable domain (outside the CDR3, taken from reference TRBV5-1 and TRBJ2-2): KAGVTQTPRYLIKTRGQQVTLSCSPISGHRSVSWYQQTPGQGLQFLFEYFSETQRNKGNFPGRFSGRQFSNSRSEMNVSTLELGDSALYLCASSLAGELFFGEGSRLTVL.

This chain joins TRBV27 and TRBJ1-6; D remains ambiguous. This CDR3 has 15 amino acids. The germline V gene encodes CDR1 MNHEY and CDR2 SMNVEV (reference sequence). V shed 5 bases and J shed 0 bases, with 8 bases lying between them. CDR3 DNA sequence: TGTGCCAGCAGTACTCTGATCTCCTATAATTCACCCCTCCACTTT. This sequence encodes CASSTLISYNSPLHF.

V and J are TRBV28 and TRBJ2-7; possibly TRBD1 for D (6 bases). The germline CDR1 and CDR2 sequences are MDHEN and SYDVKM. V was trimmed by 6 bases and J by 3 bases, leaving 9 bases between them. The CDR3 has 12 amino acids. This CDR3 is CASSWTVYEQYF. For the CDR3, the DNA is TGTGCCAGCAGCTGGACAGTCTACGAGCAGTACTTC.

This clone was picked up a small number of times. V usage is TRBV13 and J usage is TRBJ2-7; D not resolved. CDR1 PRHDT and CDR2 FYEKMQ come from the germline V gene (reference sequence). CDR3 size: 12 residues. Between the trimmed V and J ends, which lost 3 bases and 0 bases, there was a span of 3 bases. The CDR3 here is CASSFSSYEQYF. In nucleotides, the CDR3 is TGTGCCAGCAGCTTTAGCTCCTACGAGCAGTACTTC.

The V gene is TRBV30, the J gene TRBJ1-5; D might be TRBD1 (5 bases). CDR3 length: 14 residues. Trimming took off 0 bases at V and 4 bases at J, with 10 bases between the two ends. Germline CDR1 is GTSNPN and CDR2 is SVGIG (reference sequence). CDR3 coding DNA: TGTGCCTGGAGTGTAGGGACTGGGAATCAGCCCCAGCATTTT. This encodes CAWSVGTGNQPQHF.

This clone was seen more than once but under ten times. This chain joins TRBV9 and TRBJ2-6; 7 nucleotides match TRBD1. Per germline, CDR1 SGDLS and CDR2 YYNGEE. The length of the CDR3 is 17 residues. Trimming at V came to 3 bases and at J to 0 bases, leaving 6 bases not matched to a gene. This chain's CDR3 is CASSATGTVSGANVLTF. CDR3 nucleotide sequence: TGTGCCAGCAGCGCCACCGGGACAGTCTCTGGGGCCAACGTCCTGACTTTC.

This clone appeared once. V usage is TRBV4-1 and J usage is TRBJ2-7; tentative D call: TRBD2 (5 bases). This CDR3 has 13 amino acids. The germline V gene encodes CDR1 MGHRA and CDR2 YSYEKL. V was trimmed by 0 bases and J by 9 bases, leaving 12 bases between them. CDR3: CASSQDGGWGQYF. CDR3 nucleotide sequence: TGCGCCAGCAGCCAAGATGGAGGATGGGGGCAGTACTTC.

The chain has TRBV30 and TRBJ1-1; D unclear. The germline CDR1 and CDR2 sequences are GTSNPN and SVGIG (reference sequence). V was shortened by 3 bases and J by 5 bases, with 10 bases between the two germline ends. The CDR3 runs 12 residues. The CDR3 coding sequence is TGTGCCTGGAGCCTTGCGAGGACTGAAGCTTTCTTT. It specifies CAWSLARTEAFF.

The V call is TRBV4-1, the J call TRBJ2-1, with 9 bases identical to TRBD1. After removal of 3 bases from V and 8 bases from J, the junction contained 8 bases not matched to a gene. The CDR3 is 15 amino acids. The germline V gene has CDR1 MGHRA and CDR2 YSYEKL. The CDR3, as DNA: TGCGCCAGCAGCCACAAGACAGGGGGATTCGATGAGCAGTTCTTC. Its protein is CASSHKTGGFDEQFF.

This chain uses TRBV9 with TRBJ2-3; 11 nucleotides align to TRBD2. The CDR3 covers 19 residues. Germline V gene sequence: CDR1 SGDLS, CDR2 YYNGEE. With V trimmed by 3 bases and J by 2 bases, 14 bases remained unmatched. The CDR3 nucleotides are TGTGCCAGCAGCGAGGGACTAGCGGTCTGGGGGGACGACACAGATACGCAGTATTTT. The encoded protein is CASSEGLAVWGDDTDTQYF.

This clone turned up a few times. This chain links TRBV7-6 with TRBJ2-1, with 8 nucleotides matching TRBD2. V shed 5 bases and J 13 bases; nucleotides not matched to a gene: 7. CDR3 length: 12 amino acids. Germline-derived CDR1 and CDR2 are SGHVS and FNYEAQ. The DNA for the CDR3 is TGTGCCAGCAGCCTTAGCGGGACTCTTCAGTTCTTC. As protein: CASSLSGTLQFF. The entire variable domain, with the rest obtained from reference TRBV7-6 and TRBJ2-1, is as follows: GAGVSQSPRYKVTKRGQDVALRCDPISGHVSLYWYRQALGQGPEFLTYFNYEAQQDKSGLPNDRFSAERPEGSISTLTIQRTEQRDSAMYRCASSLSGTLQFFGPGTRLTVL.

V and J are TRBV5-5 and TRBJ2-7; perhaps TRBD2 as D (5 bases). Germline CDR1 SGHKS, CDR2 YYEKEE (reference sequence). The CDR3 length is 15 residues. Trimming removed 0 bases at V and 0 bases at J, with 10 bases between. The CDR3 region has the DNA TGTGCCAGCAGCTTGGGAATCGGGGTCTCCTACGAGCAGTACTTC. Amino acids: CASSLGIGVSYEQYF.

CDR3 residues: CASKLAGGTYEQYF. The CDR3 DNA sequence: TGTGCCAGCAAACTAGCGGGAGGGACCTACGAGCAGTACTTC. This rearrangement joins TRBV27 to TRBJ2-7; 13 nucleotides agree with TRBD2. This CDR3 comprises 14 residues. Germline trimming cut 7 bases from V and 2 bases from J; bases unmatched to any gene: 2. CDR1 and CDR2 from the germline V gene are MNHEY and SMNVEV (reference sequence).

The chain combines TRBV11-2 with TRBJ2-2; D gene ambiguous. V was shortened by 4 bases and J by 6 bases, with 9 bases between the two germline ends. The V gene's germline CDR1 is SGHAT and CDR2 FQNNGV. The CDR3 has 13 residues. CDR3 loop: CASSSSVAGELFF. CDR3 DNA: TGTGCCAGCAGCTCTTCGGTGGCCGGGGAGCTGTTTTTT. The whole variable domain, filled in from reference TRBV11-2 and TRBJ2-2, reads EAGVAQSPRYKIIEKRQSVAFWCNPISGHATLYWYQQILGQGPKLLIQFQNNGVVDDSQLPKDRFSAERLKGVDSTLKIQPAKLEDSAVYLCASSSSVAGELFFGEGSRLTVL.

The gene calls are TRBV2 and TRBJ1-5; D is perhaps TRBD1 (5 bases). Germline CDR1 reads SNHLY; CDR2 reads FYNNEI. CDR3 length: 13 residues. The ends were cut back, 4 bases at V and 6 bases at J, with 10 bases in the middle. The CDR3 reads CASSVRGAQPQHF. In DNA, the CDR3 is TGTGCCAGCAGTGTAAGGGGCGCTCAGCCCCAGCATTTT.

The chain joins TRBV4-1 to TRBJ2-7, with D possibly being TRBD1 (6 bases). Trimming left V 4 bases short and J 2 bases short, with 9 bases between. The CDR3 length is 13 residues. Germline V lookup: CDR1 MGHRA, CDR2 YSYEKL. The DNA of the CDR3 is TGCGCCAGCAGCCCGAGGGGGACCTACGAGCAGTACTTC. Encoded protein: CASSPRGTYEQYF.